This is a list of T cell receptor beta chains from one sample in a study of beta chain features in type 1 diabetes. The data were produced by immunoSEQ multiplex PCR, yet TCRdb's version contains in-frame clones alone and is incomplete. The table lists 640,000 or so clones, 13% of them singletons. The sample consisted of naive CD4+ T cells from blood. These receptors all come from a young man with type 1 diabetes. Both conserved end residues are part of each CDR3. Each record gives: clone size, V gene, CDR3 protein. Not every row has a clone size; where given, it reads once, few, many or a size class.

-,TRBV29-1,CSVEGQGVAYNEQFF
few,TRBV18,CASSRGVYSNQPQHF
-,TRBV7-9,CASSPGQGSVQETQYF
-,TRBV9,CASSSSISGANVLTF
few,TRBV2,CASSSDRTNTEAFF
-,TRBV29-1,CSAAGTGGEQYF
-,TRBV25-1,CASNWGNQPQHF
-,TRBV28,CASSPGDRGNYGYTF
many,TRBV10-3,CAISRGDEQFF
-,TRBV7-2,CASSLFSGTRETQYF
-,TRBV2,CASSLDREGNTIYF
few,TRBV19,CASSLNSDTQYF
-,TRBV29-1,CSVDSGQGAFWDEQFF
few,TRBV15,CATSREIRRLGNFYEQYF
-,TRBV30,CAWSVNYGYTF
-,TRBV5-1,CASIQGAGETQYF
few,TRBV15,CATSRDPAGVETQYF
few,TRBV30,CACLSGQGFVATGELFF
-,TRBV2,CASVNSPDPYEQYF
-,TRBV5-1,CASSLVTRDNEQYF
-,TRBV9,CASSKSSTSVNEQFF
-,TRBV30,CAWQPGLSYNEQFF
few,TRBV2,CARSQENTEAFF
-,TRBV6-6,CASSPLEGLTEAFF
few,TRBV21-1,CASSKVRGASSYEQYF
-,TRBV11-2,CASSLGAVKETQYF
many,TRBV13,CASSPRGYEQYF
-,TRBV2,CASSPSGASTDTQYF
-,TRBV5-1,CASSLRGQQETQYF
-,TRBV19,CASSRQSSGELFF
-,TRBV30,CAWSKGAYGYTF
few,TRBV7-9,CASSFKTGRHEQFF
few,TRBV13,CASSFSSGYEQFF
few,TRBV28,CASSEAGSPLHF
-,TRBV4-1,CASSQVWQRIPTNEKLFF
few,TRBV11-2,CASSFDAGFSGANVLTF
few,TRBV5-1,CASSASGAISETQYF
few,TRBV2,CASMRMDREREQYF
few,TRBV6-5,CASSRQRSSYNEQFF
few,TRBV5-1,CASSPLGLAGHTEQFF
-,TRBV1,CTSSTHPAGPPYEQYF
-,TRBV2,CASSESPTPYHF
-,TRBV5-1,CASSLDLTTDGELFF
few,TRBV30,CAFDRGVLDTQYF
-,TRBV30,CALALNSGNTIYF
-,TRBV4-2,CASSQDLSVDTQYF
-,TRBV10-3,CAINSPNSPLHF
-,TRBV7-8,CASSLAGTGLSDTQYF
-,TRBV6-6,CASSSIAGPAETQYF
-,TRBV5-4,CASSRDGGNQPQHF
few,TRBV5-1,CASSDSTGNTEAFF
few,TRBV2,CASSADRGGPNSPLHF
-,TRBV18,CASSPGAGGSQPQHF
-,TRBV5-1,CASSSRPSTDTQYF
few,TRBV2,CASSRTSGEEFF
few,TRBV5-4,CASSLGLAGGLEQFF
-,TRBV6-1,CASSDGTGAQETQYF
few,TRBV5-1,CASSGRDRGSGANVLTF
few,TRBV2,CASIVGSSNTEAFF